These T cell receptor beta chains were read from a single sample in a study of blood T cell repertoires in COVID-19. Data came from immunoSEQ multiplex PCR; TCRdb stores just in-frame clones and leaves some out. The sample gives under 200,000 clones, roughly 80% of which show up once; less than 2% is in the top ten. Material for sequencing was peripheral blood. These receptors came from a human donor in a cohort sampled during active COVID-19. The conserved cysteine and the conserved F or W are not part of the CDR3 here.

J | V | CDR3
TRBJ2-7 | TRBV27 | ASSFSSGTSYEQY
TRBJ1-3 | TRBV11-2 | ASSLGGGQVSGNTIY
TRBJ2-7 | TRBV27 | ASSPGGVSSYEQY
TRBJ2-1 | TRBV27 | ASSFYGQSYNEQF
TRBJ2-1 | TRBV11-2 | ASSFTGGNEQF
TRBJ1-5 | TRBV6-6 | ASRPGEASNQPQH
TRBJ2-1 | TRBV4-1 | ASSPRTSGINEQF
TRBJ1-3 | TRBV6-5 | ASSYFSGGADTIY
TRBJ2-3 | TRBV7-9 | ASSSRGLAIDTDTQY
TRBJ2-2 | TRBV10-3 | AISPKSGGRTGELF
TRBJ1-5 | TRBV6-2/TRBV6-3 | ASSYGTPYSNQPQH
TRBJ1-1 | TRBV19 | ASSIRGNTEAF
TRBJ1-5 | TRBV19 | ASSIGDRGNQPQH
TRBJ2-2 | TRBV5-5 | ASSLGQGGTGELF
TRBJ2-6 | TRBV7-8 | ASSFQIRGISGANVLT
TRBJ2-1 | TRBV5-4 | ASRYGTGYNEQF